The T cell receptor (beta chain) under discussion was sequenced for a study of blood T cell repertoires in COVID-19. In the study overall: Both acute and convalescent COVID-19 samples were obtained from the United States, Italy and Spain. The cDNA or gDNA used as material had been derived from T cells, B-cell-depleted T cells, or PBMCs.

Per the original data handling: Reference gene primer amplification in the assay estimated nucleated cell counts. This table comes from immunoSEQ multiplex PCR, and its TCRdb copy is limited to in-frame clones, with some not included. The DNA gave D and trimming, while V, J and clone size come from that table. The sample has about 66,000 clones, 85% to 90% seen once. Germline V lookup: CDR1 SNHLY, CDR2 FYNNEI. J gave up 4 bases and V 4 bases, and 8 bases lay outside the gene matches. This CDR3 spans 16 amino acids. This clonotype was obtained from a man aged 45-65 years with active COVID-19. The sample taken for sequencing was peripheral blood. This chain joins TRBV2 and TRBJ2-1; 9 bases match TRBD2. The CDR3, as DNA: TGTGCCAGCAGTGGGGGCGGGGGGGCCCAATACAATGAGCAGTTCTTC. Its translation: CASSGGGGAQYNEQFF.